This entry concerns a single T cell receptor beta chain. Its antigen is unknown. No qualities accompany the bases; no much larger clone lies one base away. The CDR3 numbers 14 residues from cysteine through phenylalanine. The DNA shown is the 42-base CDR3, in frame from base 1. CDR1 and CDR2 were assigned from the germline V gene as SNHLY and FYNNEI. Between the V and J ends, shortened by 8 bases and 3 bases respectively, the junction contains 14 bases. This entry comes from a study of blood T cell repertoires in COVID-19 (dated by TCRdb to the early 2020s). As for the study more broadly: Samples covering the acute and convalescent phases of COVID-19 were provided by collaborators in the United States, Italy and Spain. A de-identified subject ID, COVID-19 status, age in years and sex were almost always included in the sample metadata. Samples came from the ongoing ImmuneRACE study (first 160 participants) plus 1,254 subjects from 6 global collaborators. The prospective study material was composed of cDNA or gDNA derived from T cells, B-cell-depleted T cells, or PBMCs. A freely available public database, intended as a resource for researchers studying the immune response to SARS-CoV-2, is where the repertoires were released. The dataset comprised deeply sampled blood TCRbeta repertoires from subjects exposed to, actively infected with, or recovered from COVID-19. Where HLA class I and class II types were available, the types were taken from metadata supplied by the sample provider, not from assay-based typing.

Paper-wide results and their limitations: The quantity of clinical and demographic metadata differed by source and by participant and was supplied without curation.

Whole blood was collected in K2EDTA tubes by collaborating institutions according to the institutions' own protocols. For TCRbeta analysis, collaborators shipped samples in one of three forms: frozen whole blood, isolated PBMCs, or DNA extracted from either of those sample types. TCRbeta CDR3 regions were amplified from genomic DNA using the immunoSEQ Assay, a bias-controlled multiplex PCR. The study's own analysis went as follows. The number of nucleated cells in each sample was estimated by amplification of reference gene primers within the assay. Sequence reads were collapsed and filtered to measure the absolute abundance of every unique TCRbeta CDR3 rearrangement. For each sample, productive Simpson clonality was calculated as the square root of Simpson's diversity index across productive rearrangements. TCRdb carries this immuneACCESS record with in-frame sequences only. Its versions omit some clonotypes, under half of them owing to an unresolved V gene in the studies checked, with the rest unexplained. Clonal size and the V and J genes are those of that table, whereas D and trimming came from the DNA. The sample records around 140,000 clones, roughly 84% of which are singletons. In total, the top ten clones hold roughly 10% of the sample.

The TCR originated in a man aged 55 to 70 with active or convalescent COVID-19. The specimen sequenced was peripheral blood. Rearrangement joined TRBV2 to TRBJ1-5; the D region possibly corresponds to TRBD1 (6 bases align). The nucleotides read TGTGCCAGCGTGGAGGACAGCCCCAATCAGCCCCAGCATTTT. It translates to CASVEDSPNQPQHF. Extended through the reference TRBV2 and TRBJ1-5 proteins, this CDR3 yields the full variable domain: EPEVTQTPSHQVTQMGQEVILRCVPISNHLYFYWYRQILGQKVEFLVSFYNNEISEKSEIFDDQFSVERPDGSNFTLKIRSTKLEDSAMYFCASVEDSPNQPQHFGDGTRLSIL.